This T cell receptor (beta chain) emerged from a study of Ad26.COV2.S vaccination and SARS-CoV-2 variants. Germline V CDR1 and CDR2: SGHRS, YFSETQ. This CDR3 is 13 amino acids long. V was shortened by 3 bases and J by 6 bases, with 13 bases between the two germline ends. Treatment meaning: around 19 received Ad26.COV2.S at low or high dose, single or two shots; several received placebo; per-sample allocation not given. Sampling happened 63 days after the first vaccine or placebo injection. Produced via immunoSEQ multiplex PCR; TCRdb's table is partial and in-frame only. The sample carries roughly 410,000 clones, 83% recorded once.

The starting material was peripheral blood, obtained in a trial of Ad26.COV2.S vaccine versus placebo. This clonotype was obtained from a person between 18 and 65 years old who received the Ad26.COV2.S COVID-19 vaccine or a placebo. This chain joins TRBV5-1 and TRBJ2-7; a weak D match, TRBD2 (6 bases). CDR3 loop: CASSWGLAGEQYF. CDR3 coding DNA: TGCGCCAGCAGCTGGGGACTGGCGGGCGAGCAGTACTTC. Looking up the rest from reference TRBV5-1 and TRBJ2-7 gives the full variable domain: KAGVTQTPRYLIKTRGQQVTLSCSPISGHRSVSWYQQTPGQGLQFLFEYFSETQRNKGNFPGRFSGRQFSNSRSEMNVSTLELGDSALYLCASSWGLAGEQYFGPGTRLTVT.